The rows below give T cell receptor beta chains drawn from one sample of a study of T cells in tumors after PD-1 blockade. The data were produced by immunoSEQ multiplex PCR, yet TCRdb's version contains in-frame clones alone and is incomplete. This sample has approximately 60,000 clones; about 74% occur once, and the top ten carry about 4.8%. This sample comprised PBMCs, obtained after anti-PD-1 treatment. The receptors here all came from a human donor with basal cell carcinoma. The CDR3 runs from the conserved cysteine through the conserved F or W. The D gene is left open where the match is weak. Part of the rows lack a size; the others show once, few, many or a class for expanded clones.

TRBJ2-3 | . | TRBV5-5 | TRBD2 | CATTGRVWDTQYF | TGTGCCACAACGGGGAGGGTATGGGATACGCAGTATTTT
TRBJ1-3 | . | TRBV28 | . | CASSFQLSGNTIYF | TGTGCCAGCAGTTTCCAGCTCTCTGGAAACACCATATATTTT
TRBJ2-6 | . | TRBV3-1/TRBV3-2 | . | CASSPGAPGANVLTF | TGTGCCAGCAGCCCTGGGGCGCCTGGGGCCAACGTCCTGACTTTC
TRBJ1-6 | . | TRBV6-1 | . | CASSEEWTSNNSPLHF | TGTGCCAGCAGTGAAGAATGGACAAGTAATAATTCACCCCTCCACTTT
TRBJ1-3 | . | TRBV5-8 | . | CASSLRTGNTIYF | TGTGCCAGCAGCCTAAGAACTGGAAACACCATATATTTT
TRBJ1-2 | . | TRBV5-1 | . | CASSLGQINVGYTF | TGCGCCAGCAGCTTGGGCCAGATTAACGTAGGCTACACCTTC
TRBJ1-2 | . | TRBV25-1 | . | CASRDGAAGYTF | TGTGCCAGCAGAGATGGGGCGGCTGGCTACACCTTC
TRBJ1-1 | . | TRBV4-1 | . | CASSQAAPRGNTEAFF | TGCGCCAGCAGCCAAGCGGCCCCGAGGGGGAACACTGAAGCTTTCTTT
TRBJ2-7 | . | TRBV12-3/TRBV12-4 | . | CASSLVVYEQYF | TGTGCCAGCAGTTTAGTAGTCTACGAGCAGTACTTC
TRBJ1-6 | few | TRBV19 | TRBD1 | CASSGDSSYNSPLHF | TGTGCCAGTAGTGGGGACAGTTCCTATAATTCACCCCTCCACTTT
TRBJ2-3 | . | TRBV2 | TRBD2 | CASSATSGGADTQYF | TGTGCCAGCAGTGCGACTAGCGGGGGGGCAGATACGCAGTATTTT
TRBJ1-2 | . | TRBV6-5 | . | CASRDTNYGYTF | TGTGCCAGCAGGGACACTAACTATGGCTACACCTTC
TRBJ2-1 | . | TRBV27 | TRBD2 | CASSLLAGGLDEQFF | TGTGCCAGCAGTTTATTAGCGGGGGGCCTCGATGAGCAGTTCTTC
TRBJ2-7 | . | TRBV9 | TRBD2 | CASSTRTSGDEYF | TGTGCCAGCAGCACGCGGACTAGCGGGGACGAGTACTTC
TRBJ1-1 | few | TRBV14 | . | CASSSSGNTEAFF | TGTGCCAGCAGCTCGTCAGGGAACACTGAAGCTTTCTTT
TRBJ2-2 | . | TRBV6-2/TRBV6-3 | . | CASSYPKWGQNTGELFF | TGTGCCAGCAGCTATCCGAAATGGGGACAAAACACCGGGGAGCTGTTTTTT
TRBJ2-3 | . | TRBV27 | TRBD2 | CASTLHGLAGGTDTQYF | TGTGCCAGCACCCTCCACGGACTAGCGGGGGGCACAGATACGCAGTATTTT
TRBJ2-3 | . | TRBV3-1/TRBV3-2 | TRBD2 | CASSQVKRGGTDTQYF | TGTGCCAGCAGCCAAGTTAAGCGGGGGGGCACAGATACGCAGTATTTT
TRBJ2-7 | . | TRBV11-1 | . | CASSLTESYEQYF | TGTGCCAGCAGCTTAACGGAATCCTACGAGCAGTACTTC
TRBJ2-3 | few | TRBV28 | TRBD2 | CASRTSGGQGDTQYF | TGTGCCAGCAGGACTAGCGGGGGCCAAGGAGATACGCAGTATTTT
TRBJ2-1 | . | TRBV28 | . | CASSRYETPNEQFF | TGTGCCAGCAGCCGGTATGAGACACCCAATGAGCAGTTCTTC
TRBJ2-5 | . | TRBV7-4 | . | CASSLWVETQYF | TGTGCCAGCAGCTTATGGGTGGAGACCCAGTACTTC
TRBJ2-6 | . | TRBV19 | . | CASSIGGTGANVLTF | TGTGCCAGTAGTATTGGAGGTACTGGGGCCAACGTCCTGACTTTC
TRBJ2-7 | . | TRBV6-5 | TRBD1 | CASRGQVSSYEQYF | TGTGCCAGTAGGGGACAGGTGAGCTCCTACGAGCAGTACTTC
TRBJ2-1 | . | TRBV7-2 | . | CASSFYNEQFF | TGTGCCAGCAGCTTCTACAATGAGCAGTTCTTC
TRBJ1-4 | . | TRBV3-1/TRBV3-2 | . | CASSLTGGNEKLFF | TGTGCCAGCAGCCTAACGGGGGGTAATGAAAAACTGTTTTTT
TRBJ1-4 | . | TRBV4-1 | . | CASSQLSLTVRTNEKLFF | TGCGCCAGCAGCCAATTATCTCTAACGGTTCGAACTAATGAAAAACTGTTTTTT
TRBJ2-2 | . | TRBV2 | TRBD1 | CASSGQGRGELFF | TGTGCCAGCAGCGGACAGGGACGCGGGGAGCTGTTTTTT
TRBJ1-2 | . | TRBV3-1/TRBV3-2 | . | CASSAQTLANYGYTF | TGTGCCAGCAGCGCGCAAACACTGGCTAACTATGGCTACACCTTC
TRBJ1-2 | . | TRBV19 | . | CASSMDTRSYGYTF | TGTGCCAGTAGTATGGACACTCGAAGCTATGGCTACACCTTC
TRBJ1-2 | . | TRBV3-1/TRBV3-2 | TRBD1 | CASSHQDRGSGYTF | TGTGCCAGCAGCCACCAAGACAGGGGGAGCGGCTACACCTTC
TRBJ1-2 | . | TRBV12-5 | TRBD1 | CASGLVLVQGHGDGYTF | TGTGCTAGTGGTTTGGTACTCGTACAGGGGCATGGGGATGGCTACACCTTC
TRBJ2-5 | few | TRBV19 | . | CASSKRHRELETQYF | TGTGCCAGTAGTAAACGACACAGGGAGCTGGAGACCCAGTACTTC
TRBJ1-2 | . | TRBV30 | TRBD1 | CAWSPGQGWGDYGYTF | TGTGCCTGGTCCCCGGGACAGGGGTGGGGGGACTATGGCTACACCTTC
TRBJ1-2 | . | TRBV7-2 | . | CASSQREGANGYTF | TGTGCCAGCAGCCAGAGGGAGGGTGCCAATGGCTACACCTTC
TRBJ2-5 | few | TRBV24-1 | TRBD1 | CATSDLMGTGVLETQYF | TGTGCCACCAGTGATTTGATGGGGACAGGGGTGTTGGAGACCCAGTACTTC
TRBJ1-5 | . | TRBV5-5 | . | CASSLRGGGQPQHF | TGTGCCAGCAGCTTGAGGGGGGGCGGTCAGCCCCAGCATTTT
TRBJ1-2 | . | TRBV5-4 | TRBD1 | CASSPRTGQNYGYTF | TGTGCCAGCAGCCCCCGGACAGGGCAGAACTATGGCTACACCTTC